The clone carrying this T cell receptor (beta chain) came up a few times. Germline V gives CDR1 SGHRS, CDR2 YFSETQ. V lost 6 bases, J lost 5 bases, and 8 bases stayed unmatched. The CDR3 runs 14 residues. This specimen belongs to a study of blood T cell repertoires in COVID-19. Study-wide background: Samples representing acute and convalescent COVID-19 were sourced from the United States, Italy and Spain.

In the original analysis: The authors estimated nucleated cell counts from reference gene primer amplification. The table came from immunoSEQ multiplex PCR; TCRdb's copy has only in-frame clones and leaves some out. The V and J calls and clone size were taken over from that table, and D and trimming were inferred from the DNA. The repertoire holds just over 650,000 clones, around 90% seen once, with roughly 0.26% in the top ten. The sequence was obtained from a woman aged 18 to 35 with acute or convalescent COVID-19. Sequences were obtained from peripheral blood. This chain joins TRBV5-1 and TRBJ2-1, with 7 positions matching TRBD1. This chain's CDR3 is CASNPATGNNEQFF. DNA of the CDR3: TGCGCCAGCAACCCTGCGACAGGGAACAATGAGCAGTTCTTC.